This passage covers 7 T cell receptor beta chains from one sample sequenced in a study of early T cells in non-severe SARS-CoV-2 infection. TCRdb analysed the 5' RACE reads with MiXCR anew, one entry per CDR3 protein. The sample lists tens of thousands of distinct CDR3 sequences, under 8% occurring once. The specimen was whole blood, collected at baseline. These receptors were obtained from an adult who was a healthcare worker with PCR-confirmed SARS-CoV-2 infection or an uninfected control (not recorded which).

This chain uses TRBV7-6 with TRBJ2-2; D is perhaps TRBD2 (7 bases). V was trimmed by 7 bases and J by 3 bases, leaving 18 bases between them. The CDR3 is 16 residues long. Per the germline V gene, CDR1 is SGHVS and CDR2 is FNYEAQ. This CDR3 reads CASTSRAGADTGELFF. CDR3 bases: TGTGCCAGCACCTCGCGGGCGGGGGCCGACACCGGGGAGCTGTTTTTT.

This clonotype was recorded a few times. The rearrangement links TRBV4-2 to TRBJ2-7; TRBD1 aligns across 7 bases. V was clipped by 4 bases and J by 2 bases; unmatched bases: 5. The CDR3 runs 14 residues. Germline V gene sequence: CDR1 LGHNA, CDR2 YNFKEQ. CDR3 DNA: TGTGCCAGCAGCCCTCTAACAGGGGCCTACGAGCAGTACTTC. It is translated as CASSPLTGAYEQYF.

The gene calls are TRBV7-2 and TRBJ1-1; no definite D call. The CDR3 runs 13 residues. Germline values: CDR1 SGHTA, CDR2 FQGNSA. V was trimmed by 1 base and J by 8 bases, leaving 11 bases between them. The CDR3 DNA reads TGTGCCAGCAGCTTAGGGTACGCGGAGGAAGCTTTCTTT. As protein: CASSLGYAEEAFF.

By sample share, this clonotype is medium-sized (0.01 to 0.1%). This chain links TRBV19 with TRBJ2-3, with D maybe TRBD2 (5 bases). Deletions cut 5 bases from V and 4 bases from J, with 22 bases between. CDR1 LNHDA and CDR2 SQIVND come from the germline V gene (reference sequence). The CDR3 consists of 17 residues. CDR3 DNA sequence: TGTGCCAGTAGTTCGAGTTCGGGCAGGATTAGCGCAGATACGCAGTATTTT. This translates into CASSSSSGRISADTQYF.

This clonotype was counted a few times. V gene TRBV28 combines with J gene TRBJ1-1; D not certain. The CDR3 consists of 12 residues. Germline V gives CDR1 MDHEN, CDR2 SYDVKM. Between the trimmed V and J ends, which lost 2 bases and 3 bases, there was a span of 4 bases. CDR3 bases: TGTGCCAGCAGTTTAGCACACACTGAAGCTTTCTTT. Amino acid sequence: CASSLAHTEAFF.

CDR3 sequence reads: CASKGFTGELFF. In DNA form, the CDR3 reads TGTGCCAGCAAGGGGTTCACCGGGGAGCTGTTTTTT. V gene TRBV6-2 or TRBV6-3 combines with J gene TRBJ2-2; weak D call: TRBD1 (5 bases). The CDR3 runs 12 residues. Germline V gene lookup returns CDR1 MNHEY and CDR2 SVGEGT. The V end was cut by 7 bases, the J end by 4 bases, with 7 bases between.

This clonotype was recorded a few times. This chain links TRBV5-4 with TRBJ2-3; D unclear. V was pared by 6 bases and J by 3 bases, with 17 bases between. Per the germline V gene, CDR1 is SGHNT and CDR2 is YYREEE (reference sequence). The CDR3 has 15 amino acids. Here the CDR3 reads CASTRSGRRTDTQYF. In DNA form, the CDR3 reads TGTGCCAGCACCCGATCAGGCAGACGGACAGATACGCAGTATTTT.